Listed below are T cell receptor beta chains from one sample, sequenced in a study of shared clonotypes between healthy human individuals. Measured with immunoSEQ multiplex PCR; TCRdb has only the in-frame clones, and not every one. Of 950,000 to 1,200,000 clones detected, 60% to 80% appear once; the ten largest clones hold 0.89%. Source material: memory CD4+ T cells from PBMCs. These receptors all stem from a man between 18 and 35 years old in good health. Some clones in this sample may be carry-over from other donors' samples. The CDR3 runs from the conserved cysteine through the conserved F or W. Each record gives: V gene, CDR3 protein.

>TRBV5-1
CASSLGQGASVETQYF
>TRBV29-1
CSATTDGNQPQHF
>TRBV4-2
CASSLYGTSGPGNIQYF
>TRBV2
CASRASGNQETQYF
>TRBV18
CASSERQGTNTGELFF
>TRBV4-3
CASSQDLASPYNEQFF
>TRBV7-2
CASSSALGAEQYF
>TRBV28
CASLGGFRNQPQHF
>TRBV5-1
CASSGTSGDPTNTGELFF
>TRBV27
CASSASPTGGAILYNSPLHF
>TRBV5-6
CASSLETTEETQYF
>TRBV4-2
CASSQVGGYHYEQYF
>TRBV19
CASSIRTEKRTGELFF
>TRBV5-6
CASSAQRRGPNEKLFF
>TRBV25-1
CASRRDRGPYNEQFF
>TRBV14
CASSQGPTYYEQYF
>TRBV9
CASSVVGRGLRGDTQYF
>TRBV27
CASNHKIGSTGELFF
>TRBV15
CATSRQGAQTDTQYF
>TRBV2
CASSGKLTRNEKLFF
>TRBV6-5
CASTTTSGANNEQFF
>TRBV2
CASSELTGTGGEQYF
>TRBV5-1
CASSSRASGWGGYEQYF
>TRBV7-3
CASNTGTPEAFF
>TRBV10-3
CAISPGTAQETQYF
>TRBV18
CASSPVAETQYF
>TRBV27
CASKRRRPEGTDTQYF
>TRBV11-2
CASSSDSGNTIYF
>TRBV5-1
CASSHDRLTTYGYTF
>TRBV5-1
CASSWGTGDTIYF
>TRBV5-6
CASSLEDVSYEQYF
>TRBV9
CASSVSPATGDTQYF
>TRBV10-3
CAITRGSGGPTDTQYF
>TRBV28
CASSLLGQRLEKLFF
>TRBV19
CATQPWGGNSNQPQHF
>TRBV5-1
CASSLNFLGQGLNYEQYF
>TRBV18
CASSSIQGAGNTIYF
>TRBV5-4
CASSLSTSGSYNEQFF
>TRBV4-3
CASSQDTGYTF